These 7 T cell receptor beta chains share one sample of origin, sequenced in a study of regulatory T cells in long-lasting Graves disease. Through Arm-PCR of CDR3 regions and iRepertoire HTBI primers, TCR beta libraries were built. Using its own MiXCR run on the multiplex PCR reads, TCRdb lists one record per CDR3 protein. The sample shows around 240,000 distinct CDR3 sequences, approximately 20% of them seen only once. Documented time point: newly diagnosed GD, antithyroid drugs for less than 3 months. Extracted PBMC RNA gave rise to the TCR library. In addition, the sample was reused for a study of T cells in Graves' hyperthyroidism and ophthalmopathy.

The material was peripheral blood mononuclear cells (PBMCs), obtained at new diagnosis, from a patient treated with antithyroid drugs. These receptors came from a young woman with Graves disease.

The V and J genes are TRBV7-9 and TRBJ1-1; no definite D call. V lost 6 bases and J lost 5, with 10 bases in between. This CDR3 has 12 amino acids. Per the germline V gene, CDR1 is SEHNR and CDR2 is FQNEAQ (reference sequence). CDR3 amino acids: CASRPGVTEAFF. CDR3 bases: TGTGCCAGCAGGCCCGGGGTGACTGAAGCTTTCTTT.

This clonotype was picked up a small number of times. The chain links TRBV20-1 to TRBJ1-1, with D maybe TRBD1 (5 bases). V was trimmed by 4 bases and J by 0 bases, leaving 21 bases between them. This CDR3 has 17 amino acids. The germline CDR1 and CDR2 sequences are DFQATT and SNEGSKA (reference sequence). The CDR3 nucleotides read TGCAGTGCTAAAGATTCAGCTCTAGGGGCTCTGAACACTGAAGCTTTCTTT. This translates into CSAKDSALGALNTEAFF.

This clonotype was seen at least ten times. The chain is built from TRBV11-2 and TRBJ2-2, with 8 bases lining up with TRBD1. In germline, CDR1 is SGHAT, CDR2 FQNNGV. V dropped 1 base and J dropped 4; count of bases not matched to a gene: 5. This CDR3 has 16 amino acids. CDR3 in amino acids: CASSLGLTGVTGELFF. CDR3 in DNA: TGTGCCAGCAGCTTAGGGTTGACAGGGGTCACCGGGGAGCTGTTTTTT.

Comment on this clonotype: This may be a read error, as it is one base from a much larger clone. The CDR3 sequence: CASSTGKQGSIYELYF. The CDR3 DNA reads as TGTGCCAGTAGTACTGGGAAACAGGGGTCGATCTACGAGCTGTACTTC. The chain has TRBV19 and TRBJ2-7, with 7 bases that match TRBD1. Germline lookup yields CDR1 LNHDA and CDR2 SQIVND (reference sequence). The CDR3 has 16 amino acids.

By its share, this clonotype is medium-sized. The CDR3 bases are TGCAGTGCTAGCGCCGATATAGCGGAAAGCACAGATACGCAGTATTTT. This gives the protein CSASADIAESTDTQYF. This chain connects TRBV20-1 to TRBJ2-1, with D possibly TRBD2 on 6 matching bases. The end of the DNA aligns better with TRBJ2-3, so the J call may be wrong. CDR3 length: 16 residues. Germline CDR1 reads DFQATT; CDR2 reads SNEGSKA (reference sequence).

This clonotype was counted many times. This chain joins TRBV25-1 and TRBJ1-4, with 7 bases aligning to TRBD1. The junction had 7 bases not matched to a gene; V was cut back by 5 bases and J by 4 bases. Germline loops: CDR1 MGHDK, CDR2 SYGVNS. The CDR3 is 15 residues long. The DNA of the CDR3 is TGTGCCAGCAGTACACGACAGGGAGTTAATGAAAAACTGTTTTTT. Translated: CASSTRQGVNEKLFF.

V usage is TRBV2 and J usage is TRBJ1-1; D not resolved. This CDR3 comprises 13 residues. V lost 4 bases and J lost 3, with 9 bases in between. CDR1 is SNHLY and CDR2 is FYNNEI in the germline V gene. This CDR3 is CASSGGLYTEAFF. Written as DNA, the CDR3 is TGTGCCAGCAGTGGCGGCCTATACACTGAAGCTTTCTTT.